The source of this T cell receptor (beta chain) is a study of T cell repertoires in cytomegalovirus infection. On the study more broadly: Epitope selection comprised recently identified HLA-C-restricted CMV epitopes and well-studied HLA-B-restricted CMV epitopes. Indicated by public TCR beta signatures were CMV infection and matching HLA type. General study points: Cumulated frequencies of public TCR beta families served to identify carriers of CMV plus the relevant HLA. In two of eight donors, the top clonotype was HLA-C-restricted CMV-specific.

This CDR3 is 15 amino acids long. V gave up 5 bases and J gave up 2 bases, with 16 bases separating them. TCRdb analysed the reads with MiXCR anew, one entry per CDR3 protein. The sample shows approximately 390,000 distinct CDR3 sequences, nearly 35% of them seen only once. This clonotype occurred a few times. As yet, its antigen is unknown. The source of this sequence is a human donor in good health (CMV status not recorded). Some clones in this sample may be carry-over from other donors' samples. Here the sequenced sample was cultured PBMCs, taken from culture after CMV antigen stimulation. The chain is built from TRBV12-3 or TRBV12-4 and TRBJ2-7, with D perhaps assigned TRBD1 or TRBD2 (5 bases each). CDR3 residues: CASSPPNRDPYEQYF. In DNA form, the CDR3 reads TGTGCCAGCAGTCCCCCAAATCGGGACCCCTACGAGCAGTACTTC.